The sequence of this T cell receptor beta chain was determined in a study of blood T cells in healthy people across ages. Whole-study findings and limits: Investigators viewed diversity estimates from one million T cells as underestimates, the study reported. The unsorted PBMCs prevented any conclusive comparison of naive versus antigen-experienced cells.

With a J-beta primer mix and a sample-barcoded 5' primer, a second PCR ran about 6 to 11 cycles. In TCRdb, the 5' RACE reads were re-called with MiXCR into one record per CDR3 protein. The repertoire holds hundreds of thousands of distinct CDR3 sequences, roughly 31% seen once, with less than 20% in the top ten. Germline CDR1 and CDR2: SGHRS and YFSETQ. The CDR3 spans 14 residues. V was clipped by 0 bases and J by 5 bases; unmatched bases: 3. This clonotype was observed many times. Its cognate antigen is unknown. This sequence originates from a woman at least 80 years old in good health. The sample was blood. The gene calls are TRBV5-1 and TRBJ2-5, with 8 bases aligning to TRBD1. The CDR3 DNA reads TGCGCCAGCAGCTTGGGTCCAGGGGGCGAGACCCAGTACTTC. Translated, it gives CASSLGPGGETQYF.